A single sample gave rise to the 12 T cell receptor beta chains below, sequenced in a study of radiotherapy plus CTLA-4 blockade in lung cancer. The method was immunoSEQ multiplex PCR; TCRdb's version includes in-frame clones alone and lacks a portion of them. The data hold 25,000 to 35,000 clones, with around three quarters observed a single time. Here the sequenced sample was peripheral blood, taken from a patient treated with radiotherapy plus ipilimumab. These receptors were obtained from a human donor with non-small cell lung cancer that progressed on radiotherapy plus ipilimumab.

The CDR3 region has the DNA TGTGCCAGCCTATTCTCCGGCGAGCAGTACTTC. Its protein product is CASLFSGEQYF. The chain is built from TRBV7-9 and TRBJ2-7; D is unresolved. This CDR3 contains 11 residues. The germline V and J ends were trimmed by 8 bases and 6 bases, with 11 bases remaining between them. Germline CDR1 SEHNR, CDR2 FQNEAQ (reference sequence).

CDR3 amino acids: CASSLAGTSGSQYF. The CDR3 DNA reads TGCGCCAGCAGCTTGGCCGGGACTAGCGGGAGCCAGTACTTC. The rearrangement links TRBV5-1 to TRBJ2-7, with 14 bases that match TRBD2. In germline, CDR1 is SGHRS, CDR2 YFSETQ. The V gene end was trimmed by 0 bases and the J gene end by 10 bases; junction bases not matched to a gene: 3. The CDR3 loop spans 14 amino acids.

The chain is built from TRBV7-2 and TRBJ2-1, with 11 bases identical to TRBD1. Per the germline V gene, CDR1 is SGHTA and CDR2 is FQGNSA. With 5 bases clipped from V and 2 bases from J, the junction kept 2 bases outside the gene matches. The CDR3 loop spans 15 amino acids. CDR3 bases: TGTGCCAGCAGCCGGACAGGGGGCGCCTACAATGAGCAGTTCTTC. Residues: CASSRTGGAYNEQFF. Drawing the rest from reference TRBV7-2 and TRBJ2-1, the complete variable domain is GAGVSQSPSNKVTEKGKDVELRCDPISGHTALYWYRQSLGQGLEFLIYFQGNSAPDKSGLPSDRFSAERTGGSVSTLTIQRTQQEDSAVYLCASSRTGGAYNEQFFGPGTRLTVL.

The chain recombines TRBV20-1 with TRBJ2-7; D is possibly TRBD2 (5 bases). In germline, CDR1 is DFQATT, CDR2 SNEGSKA (reference sequence). Trimming removed 4 bases at V and 6 bases at J, with 10 bases between. This CDR3 has 11 amino acids. This CDR3 is CSANGGREQYF. CDR3 DNA sequence: TGCAGTGCTAACGGAGGCCGCGAGCAGTACTTC.

The table lists this clone with a few counts. The chain couples TRBV27 to TRBJ2-1, with TRBD1 matching over 7 bases. Germline CDR1 and CDR2: MNHEY and SMNVEV (reference sequence). This CDR3 has 15 residues. Trimming at V came to 6 bases and at J to 1 base, leaving 6 bases not matched to a gene. This chain's CDR3 is CASRVGQASYNEQFF. For the CDR3, the DNA is TGTGCCAGCAGGGTAGGACAGGCTTCCTACAATGAGCAGTTCTTC.

The genes are TRBV30 and TRBJ2-3; TRBD1 or TRBD2 may be the D gene (5 bases each). Trimming removed 4 bases at V and 3 bases at J, with 17 bases between. Germline V gene sequence: CDR1 GTSNPN, CDR2 SVGIG (reference sequence). The CDR3 totals 15 residues. CDR3 DNA sequence: TGTGCCTGGATGTTGGGTCCTTGGGGGACAGATACGCAGTATTTT. It codes for CAWMLGPWGTDTQYF.

This clone was recorded only once. V usage is TRBV6-5 and J usage is TRBJ1-2, with D hard to call. Germline V gene data show CDR1 as MNHEY and CDR2 as SVGAGI. The V and J ends lost 5 bases and 4 bases respectively, with 11 bases between them. CDR3 length: 13 amino acids. The CDR3 region has the DNA TGTGCCAGCAGTGTAGAGGGTGGCTATGGCTACACCTTC. Its protein is CASSVEGGYGYTF.

The chain joins TRBV21-1 to TRBJ2-1; the table's D gene call, TRBD2, was not cross checked with the DNA. TRBV21-1 corresponds to a pseudogene. The CDR3 has 14 amino acids. In DNA form, the CDR3 reads TGTGCCAGCAGCAAAGCGCTAGGGAGCGATGAGCAGTTCTTC. This gives the protein CASSKALGSDEQFF.

The rearrangement uses TRBV27 and TRBJ2-3; 13 bases match TRBD2. Germline lookup yields CDR1 MNHEY and CDR2 SMNVEV (reference sequence). The CDR3 sequence is 17 residues long. V lost 5 bases, J lost 7 bases, and 12 bases stayed unmatched. CDR3 in DNA: TGTGCCAGCAGTCGCTCCCCACTAGCGGGGGGGATTAATACGCAGTATTTT. Protein sequence: CASSRSPLAGGINTQYF.

V is TRBV11-2 and J is TRBJ1-1; unclear D gene. V was cut by 1 base and J by 1 base, with 4 bases left in between. The CDR3 contains 13 residues. Germline CDR1 and CDR2: SGHAT and FQNNGV. Here the CDR3 DNA reads TGTGCCAGCAGCTTAGGGGGGAACACTGAAGCTTTCTTT. Its translation is CASSLGGNTEAFF.

This clone was observed a handful of times. The CDR3 is CASRGRGEGYGYTF. The CDR3, as DNA: TGTGCCAGCCGCGGAAGGGGGGAAGGCTATGGCTACACCTTC. The rearrangement links TRBV6-1 to TRBJ1-2; tentative D call: TRBD1 (6 bases). The CDR3 loop spans 14 amino acids. The germline gives CDR1 MNHNS, CDR2 SASEGT. Trimming left V 8 bases short and J 4 bases short, with 17 bases between.

This clone was picked up a small number of times. The J gene is TRBJ2-1, the V gene TRBV4-1; 10 positions match TRBD2. The germline V gene has CDR1 MGHRA and CDR2 YSYEKL. The CDR3 is 15 amino acids. Trimming took 4 bases from V and 6 from J; bases not matched to a gene: 6. The CDR3 DNA follows: TGCGCCAGCAGCCTCCGACTAGCGGGCTTCAATGAGCAGTTCTTC. As protein: CASSLRLAGFNEQFF.